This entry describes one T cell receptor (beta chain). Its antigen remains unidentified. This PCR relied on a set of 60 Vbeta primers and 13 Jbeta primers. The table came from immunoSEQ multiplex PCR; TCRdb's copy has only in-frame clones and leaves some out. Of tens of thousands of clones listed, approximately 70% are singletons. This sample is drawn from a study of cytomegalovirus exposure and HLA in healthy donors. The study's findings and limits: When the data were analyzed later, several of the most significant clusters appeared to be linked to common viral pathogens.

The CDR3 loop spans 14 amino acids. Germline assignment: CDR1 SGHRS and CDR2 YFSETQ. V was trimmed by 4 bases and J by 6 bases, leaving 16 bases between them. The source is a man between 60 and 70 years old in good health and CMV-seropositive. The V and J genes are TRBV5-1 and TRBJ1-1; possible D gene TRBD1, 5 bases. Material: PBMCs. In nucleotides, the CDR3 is TGCGCCAGCAGCCCGGTGGGGGGAACGGCTGAAGCTTTCTTT. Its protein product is CASSPVGGTAEAFF. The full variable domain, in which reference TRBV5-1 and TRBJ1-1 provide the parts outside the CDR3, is KAGVTQTPRYLIKTRGQQVTLSCSPISGHRSVSWYQQTPGQGLQFLFEYFSETQRNKGNFPGRFSGRQFSNSRSEMNVSTLELGDSALYLCASSPVGGTAEAFFGQGTRLTVV.